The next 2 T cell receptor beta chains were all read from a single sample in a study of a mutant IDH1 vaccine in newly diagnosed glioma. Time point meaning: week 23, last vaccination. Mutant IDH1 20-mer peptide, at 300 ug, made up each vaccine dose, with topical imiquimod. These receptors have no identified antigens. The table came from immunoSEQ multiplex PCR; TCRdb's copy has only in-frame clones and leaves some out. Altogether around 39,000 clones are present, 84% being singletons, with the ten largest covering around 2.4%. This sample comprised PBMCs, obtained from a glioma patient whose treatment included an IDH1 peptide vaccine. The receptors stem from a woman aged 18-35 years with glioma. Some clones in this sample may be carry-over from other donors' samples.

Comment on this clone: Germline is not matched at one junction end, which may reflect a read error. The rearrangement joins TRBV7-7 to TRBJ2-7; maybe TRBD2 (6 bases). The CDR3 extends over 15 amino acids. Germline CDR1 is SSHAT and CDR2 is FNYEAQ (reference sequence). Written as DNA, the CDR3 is TGTGCTAGCAGCTTAGGAGGGACGAGCTCCTACGAGCAGTACTTC. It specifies CASSLGGTSSYEQYF.

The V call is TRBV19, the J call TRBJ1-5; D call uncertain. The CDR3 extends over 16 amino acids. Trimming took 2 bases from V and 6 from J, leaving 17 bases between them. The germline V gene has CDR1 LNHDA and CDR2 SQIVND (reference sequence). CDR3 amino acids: CASSILSQAAGQPQHF. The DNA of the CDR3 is TGTGCCAGTAGTATATTAAGTCAGGCGGCGGGTCAGCCCCAGCATTTT.